This T cell receptor beta chain was sequenced during a study of blood T cells in healthy people across ages. Overall study findings and caveats: The study lacked donor CMV status, which possibly confounded expanded clonotype changes. A greater number of naive CD4+ cells and higher diversity distinguished long-lived donors from aged donors.

Then a second PCR, running about 7 to 11 cycles, was carried out with a sample-barcoded 5' primer and a J-beta primer mix. From each sample, at least 2.5 million paired-end reads containing CDR3 were obtained. MiXCR, run by TCRdb on the 5' RACE reads, gives a single entry per CDR3 protein. The table records 1.5 million to 2 million distinct CDR3 sequences, 28% of them present only once. In each sample, at least 6.5 million PBMCs were isolated. This clonotype showed up many times. Its specificity is not known. The junction had 4 bases not matched to a gene; V was cut back by 0 bases and J by 4 bases. The germline gives CDR1 DFQATT, CDR2 SNEGSKA (reference sequence). CDR3 length: 14 residues.

The TCR sequence derives from a woman aged 30 to 39 in good health. The material sequenced was blood. V gene TRBV20-1 combines with J gene TRBJ2-7, with 9 bases lining up with TRBD1. The CDR3 here is CSAREQGARYEQYF. The CDR3 DNA reads as TGCAGTGCTAGAGAACAGGGGGCTAGATACGAGCAGTACTTC.